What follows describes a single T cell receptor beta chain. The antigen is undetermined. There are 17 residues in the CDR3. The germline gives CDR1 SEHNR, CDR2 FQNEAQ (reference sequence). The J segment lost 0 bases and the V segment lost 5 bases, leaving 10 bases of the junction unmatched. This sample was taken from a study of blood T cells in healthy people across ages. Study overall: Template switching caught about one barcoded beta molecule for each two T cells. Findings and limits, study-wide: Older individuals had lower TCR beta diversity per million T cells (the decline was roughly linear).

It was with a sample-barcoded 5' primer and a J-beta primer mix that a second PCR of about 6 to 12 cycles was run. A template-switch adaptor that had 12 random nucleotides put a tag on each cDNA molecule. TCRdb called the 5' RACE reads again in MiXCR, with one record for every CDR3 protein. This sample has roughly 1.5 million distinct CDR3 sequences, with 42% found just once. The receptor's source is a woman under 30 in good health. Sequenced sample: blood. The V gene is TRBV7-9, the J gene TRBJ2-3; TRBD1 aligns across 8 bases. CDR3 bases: TGTGCCAGCAGCCTAAGGGGGACAGGTACTAGCACAGATACGCAGTATTTT. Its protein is CASSLRGTGTSTDTQYF.